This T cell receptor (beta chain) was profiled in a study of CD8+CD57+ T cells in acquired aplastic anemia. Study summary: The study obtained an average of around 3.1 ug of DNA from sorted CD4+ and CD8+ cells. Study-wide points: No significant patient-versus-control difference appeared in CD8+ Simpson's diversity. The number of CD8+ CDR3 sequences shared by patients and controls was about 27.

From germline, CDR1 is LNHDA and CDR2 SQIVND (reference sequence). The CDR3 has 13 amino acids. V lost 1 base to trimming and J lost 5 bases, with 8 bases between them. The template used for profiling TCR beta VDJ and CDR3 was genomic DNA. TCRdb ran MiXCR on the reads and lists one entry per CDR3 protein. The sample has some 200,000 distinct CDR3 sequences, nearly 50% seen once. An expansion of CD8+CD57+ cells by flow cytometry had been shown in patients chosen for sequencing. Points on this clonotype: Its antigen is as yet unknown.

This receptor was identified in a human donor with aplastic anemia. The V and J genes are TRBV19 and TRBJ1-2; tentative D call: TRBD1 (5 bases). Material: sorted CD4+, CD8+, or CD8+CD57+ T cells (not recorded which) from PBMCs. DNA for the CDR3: TGTGCCAGTAGTATAGGCAGGGCTTATGGCTACACCTTC. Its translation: CASSIGRAYGYTF.